This T cell receptor beta chain was captured in a study of T cells in Graves' hyperthyroidism and ophthalmopathy. Study information: Staff took peripheral blood when the initial diagnosis was made, before any treatment began. Study outcomes and limitations: The blood repertoire included most of the expanded thyroid clonotypes above 0.001.

CDR3 length: 14 amino acids. CDR1 and CDR2 (germline): DFQATT, SNEGSKA (reference sequence). V gave up 5 bases and J gave up 8 bases; unmatched junction bases: 11. This clonotype was found a few times. Its antigen is currently unknown. Participants, patients aged 18 to 65, had newly diagnosed hyperthyroidism with a duration under 2 months. The study excluded patients with uncontrolled infection, other autoimmune disease, pregnancy or lactation. RNA transcripts yielded amplified TCR beta CDR3 regions. With the HTBI primer set, the TCR CDR3 went through a first round of RT-PCR. MiXCR, run by TCRdb on the multiplex PCR reads, gives a single entry per CDR3 protein. The sample has some 600,000 distinct CDR3 sequences; about 15% are singletons.

This chain links TRBV20-1 with TRBJ1-4, with TRBD1 identical over 7 bases. This TCR derives from a woman between 25 and 40 years old with Graves' hyperthyroidism that later progressed to Graves' ophthalmopathy. Sequencing input: blood. The CDR3 DNA follows: TGCAGTGCTTCTCAGGACAGGAGGGGGGAAAAACTGTTTTTT. It encodes CSASQDRRGEKLFF.